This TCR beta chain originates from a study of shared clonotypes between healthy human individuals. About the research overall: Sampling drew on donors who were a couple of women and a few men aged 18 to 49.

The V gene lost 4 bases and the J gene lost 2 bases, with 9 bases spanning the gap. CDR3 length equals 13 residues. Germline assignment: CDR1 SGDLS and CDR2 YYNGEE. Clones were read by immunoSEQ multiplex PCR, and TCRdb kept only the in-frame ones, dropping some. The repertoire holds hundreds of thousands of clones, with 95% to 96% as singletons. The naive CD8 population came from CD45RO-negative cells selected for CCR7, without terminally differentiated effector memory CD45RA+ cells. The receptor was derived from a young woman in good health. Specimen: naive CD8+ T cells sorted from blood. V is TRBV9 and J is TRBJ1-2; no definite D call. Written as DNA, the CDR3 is TGTGCCAGCAGCTCGGACGGAAACTATGGCTACACCTTC. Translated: CASSSDGNYGYTF.